These 17 T cell receptor beta chains share one sample of origin, sequenced in a study of CD8 T cells in ankylosing spondylitis. Study-level points and caveats: Ankylosing spondylitis blood appeared to be characterized by a TCR beta motif of roughly eight highly homologous variants.

These TCRs' antigens remain unknown. TCRdb recomputed calls from the 5' RACE reads with MiXCR, one row per CDR3 protein. The sample includes 220,000 or so distinct CDR3 sequences, about 18% of them seen just once. Specimen: blood, either unsorted or a sorted T cell fraction (not recorded which). The origin of the receptors is a male donor with ankylosing spondylitis.

The V call is TRBV24-1, the J call TRBJ2-2; D is possibly TRBD1 (6 bases). CDR3 length: 13 amino acids. Deletions cut 8 bases from V and 3 bases from J, with 9 bases between. Germline V gene sequence: CDR1 KGHDR, CDR2 SFDVKD. CDR3 coding DNA: TGTGCCACCAAGGACAGATACACCGGGGAGCTGTTTTTT. Translating it yields CATKDRYTGELFF.

V gene TRBV24-1 combines with J gene TRBJ1-1; no definite D call. The CDR3 covers 13 residues. Germline V gene sequence: CDR1 KGHDR, CDR2 SFDVKD. V was trimmed by 7 bases and J by 3 bases, leaving 11 bases between them. Here the CDR3 reads CATRGGLDTEAFF. The CDR3 bases are TGTGCCACCAGAGGAGGATTGGACACTGAAGCTTTCTTT.

This clonotype showed up just a few times. The chain carries TRBV6-1 and TRBJ2-1; D is perhaps TRBD2 (5 bases). This CDR3 has 15 residues. Trimming pared 7 bases from V and 9 bases from J, leaving 22 bases between. Germline V CDR1 and CDR2: MNHNS, SASEGT. CDR3 in DNA: TGTGCCAGCAAGGATGAGCGAAAGGGAGACGGTGAGCAGTTCTTC. Protein product: CASKDERKGDGEQFF.

The chain carries TRBV20-1 and TRBJ2-1; D might be TRBD2 (5 bases). Germline V lookup: CDR1 DFQATT, CDR2 SNEGSKA (reference sequence). The V end lost 0 bases, the J end lost 6 bases, and 15 bases lay between the germline ends. This CDR3 region has 15 residues. CDR3 protein: CSARDLLRTANEQFF. CDR3 bases: TGCAGTGCTAGAGATCTATTAAGGACTGCCAATGAGCAGTTCTTC.

V gene TRBV7-2 combines with J gene TRBJ2-1, with 8 bases that match TRBD2. CDR1 is SGHTA, CDR2 FQGNSA, per germline. The CDR3 consists of 18 residues. V was pared by 1 base and J by 0 bases, with 8 bases of the junction left unmatched. The CDR3 spells CASSLGPKSGSSYNEQFF. For the CDR3, the DNA is TGTGCCAGCAGCTTAGGGCCCAAAAGCGGGAGCTCCTACAATGAGCAGTTCTTC.

This clonotype was observed a handful of times. The rearrangement links TRBV5-6 to TRBJ2-5; tentatively, D is TRBD1 or TRBD2 (5 bases each). V was shortened by 4 bases and J by 7 bases, with 23 bases between the two germline ends. The CDR3 has 16 residues. CDR1 and CDR2 from the germline V gene are SGHDT and YYEEEE. The CDR3, as DNA: TGTGCCAGCAGCGATGGCCTACTAGTAACTACAGGGACCCAGTACTTC. Amino acids: CASSDGLLVTTGTQYF.

V is TRBV5-1 and J is TRBJ2-1, with D hard to call. V lost 0 bases and J lost 7, with 14 bases in between. The CDR3 is 15 amino acids. CDR1 and CDR2 from the germline V gene are SGHRS and YFSETQ. DNA of the CDR3: TGCGCCAGCAGCTTGGCCGGCCCCCTGGGGAATGAGCAGTTCTTC. Translated: CASSLAGPLGNEQFF.

This clonotype has ten or more counts. This chain links TRBV12-3 or TRBV12-4 with TRBJ2-7; 7 nucleotides match TRBD1. The V and J ends lost 5 bases and 5 bases, in that order; junction bases with no gene match: 6. CDR3 size: 13 residues. CDR3 sequence: CASSETTGDEQYF. CDR3 DNA: TGTGCCAGCAGTGAAACTACAGGGGACGAGCAGTACTTC.

This clonotype was counted only a few times. The rearrangement links TRBV29-1 to TRBJ1-2, with D uncertain. V lost 3 bases and J 3 bases, leaving 11 bases between the germline ends. Germline assignment: CDR1 SQVTM and CDR2 ANQGSEA. This CDR3 is built from 13 residues. CDR3 coding DNA: TGCAGCGTTGATTGGGGTACCGACTATGGCTACACCTTC. This encodes CSVDWGTDYGYTF.

This clonotype occurred a few times. The chain carries TRBV20-1 and TRBJ2-1; 8 bases agree with TRBD2. Germline V gene data show CDR1 as DFQATT and CDR2 as SNEGSKA (reference sequence). The CDR3 has 15 residues. Unmatched junction bases numbered 6, after V lost 2 bases and J lost 3 bases. CDR3 sequence reads: CSARISGRDYNEQFF. CDR3 DNA: TGCAGTGCTAGAATAAGCGGGAGAGACTACAATGAGCAGTTCTTC.

The genes are TRBV7-8 and TRBJ2-7; 11 nucleotides match TRBD2. The CDR3 sequence is 15 residues long. Germline V gene lookup returns CDR1 SGHVS and CDR2 FQNEAQ. Losses at the gene ends were 6 bases for V and 3 bases for J; bases not matched to a gene: 7. CDR3: CASSGTSGNYYEQYF. CDR3 coding DNA: TGTGCCAGCAGTGGGACTAGCGGCAATTACTACGAGCAGTACTTC.

This clonotype was counted a few times. This sequence joins TRBV9 and TRBJ2-7; TRBD1 matches at 9 bases. The CDR3 totals 13 residues. Germline CDR1 is SGDLS and CDR2 is YYNGEE. V trimming: 4 bases; J trimming: 7 bases; junction bases outside the gene matches: 6. This CDR3 reads CASSTGQGFEQYF. CDR3 DNA: TGTGCCAGCAGCACTGGACAGGGGTTTGAGCAGTACTTC.

The chain links TRBV20-1 to TRBJ2-1, with TRBD2 matching over 7 bases. This CDR3 contains 17 residues. The junction had 16 bases not matched to a gene; V was cut back by 6 bases and J by 2 bases. In germline, CDR1 is DFQATT, CDR2 SNEGSKA (reference sequence). This CDR3 is CSARTSASERAYNEQFF. CDR3 coding DNA: TGCAGTGCGAGAACTAGCGCGAGCGAGCGTGCCTACAATGAGCAGTTCTTC.

The chain couples TRBV7-9 to TRBJ2-2; D assignment may be TRBD1 or TRBD2 (5 bases each). The V end lost 2 bases, the J end lost 6 bases, and 19 bases lay between the germline ends. CDR3 length: 17 residues. Germline CDR1 reads SEHNR; CDR2 reads FQNEAQ (reference sequence). For the CDR3, the DNA is TGTGCCAGCAGCTTATTACCGGGCTCAATGGGGGCCGGGGAGCTGTTTTTT. Translating it yields CASSLLPGSMGAGELFF.

The chain employs TRBV20-1 and TRBJ2-5; 12 bases are shared with TRBD2. The trim removed 5 bases at V and 2 bases at J, leaving 3 bases unmatched. The CDR3 is made up of 14 amino acids. The germline V gene has CDR1 DFQATT and CDR2 SNEGSKA (reference sequence). Here the CDR3 reads CSAGTSGLQETQYF. The CDR3 region has the DNA TGCAGTGCTGGGACTAGCGGGCTACAAGAGACCCAGTACTTC.

This clonotype was counted between two and nine times. The chain couples TRBV30 to TRBJ1-1, with D uncertain. Trimming shortened V by 2 bases and J by 1 base, and 8 bases separated the two germline ends. CDR1 is GTSNPN and CDR2 is SVGIG in the germline V gene (reference sequence). This CDR3 is built from 13 residues. Here the CDR3 DNA reads TGTGCCTGGAGTCAGGACCCGAACACTGAAGCTTTCTTT. Its protein product is CAWSQDPNTEAFF.

V usage is TRBV12-3 or TRBV12-4 and J usage is TRBJ2-3, with D hard to call. The CDR3 runs 12 residues. V dropped 6 bases and J dropped 7 bases, with 11 bases sitting between them. The CDR3 coding sequence is TGTGCCAGCAGCCCTACGAGTAATACGCAGTATTTT. Its protein is CASSPTSNTQYF.